This T cell receptor beta chain came from a study of blood T cell repertoires in COVID-19. Study at large: Material from acute and convalescent COVID-19 was sourced from the United States, Italy and Spain. PBMCs, B-cell-depleted T cells, or T cells were the source of the cDNA or gDNA that made up the material.

Data came from immunoSEQ multiplex PCR; TCRdb stores just in-frame clones and leaves some out. The sample yields some 170,000 clones, about 86% seen once. This CDR3 is built from 14 residues. V gave up 5 bases and J gave up 3 bases; unmatched junction bases: 2. The germline V gene has CDR1 SEHNR and CDR2 FQNEAQ (reference sequence). The specimen sequenced was peripheral blood. The chain is built from TRBV7-9 and TRBJ1-4; 8 nucleotides agree with TRBD1. The TCR originated in an elderly woman with acute or convalescent COVID-19. The CDR3 reads CASSPTGANEKLFF. The CDR3 nucleotides read TGTGCCAGCAGCCCGACAGGGGCTAATGAAAAACTGTTTTTT.